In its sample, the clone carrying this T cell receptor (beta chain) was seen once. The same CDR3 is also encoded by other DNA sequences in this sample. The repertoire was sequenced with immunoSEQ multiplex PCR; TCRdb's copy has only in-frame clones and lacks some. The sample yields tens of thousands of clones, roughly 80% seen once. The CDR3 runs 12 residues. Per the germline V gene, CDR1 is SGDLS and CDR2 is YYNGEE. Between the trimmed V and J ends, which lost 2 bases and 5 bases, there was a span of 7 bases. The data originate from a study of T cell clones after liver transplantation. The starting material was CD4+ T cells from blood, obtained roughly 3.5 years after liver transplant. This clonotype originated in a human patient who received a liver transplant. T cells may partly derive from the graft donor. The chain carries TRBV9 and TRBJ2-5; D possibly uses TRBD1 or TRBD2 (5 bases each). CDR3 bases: TGTGCCAGCAGCGTTGGGGGTGAGACCCAGTACTTC. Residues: CASSVGGETQYF.